Below are 22 T cell receptor beta chains sequenced from a single sample in a study of blood T cell repertoires in COVID-19. Here immunoSEQ multiplex PCR was the method, and the copy in TCRdb shows in-frame clones only, minus some. Among around 250,000 clones listed, 90% to 95% were seen once. The sequenced sample was PBMCs or T cells enriched from blood (not recorded which). The receptors derive from a human donor in a cohort exposed to, infected with or recovered from COVID-19 (not recorded which). The donor label of this sample is uncertain.

The rearrangement links TRBV29-1 to TRBJ1-1, with TRBD1 matching over 7 bases. Trimming took 7 bases from V and 1 from J; bases not matched to a gene: 3. The CDR3 sequence is 12 residues long. CDR1 and CDR2 from the germline V gene are SQVTM and ANQGSEA. CDR3 in DNA: TGCAGCGCCGGACAGGAGAACACTGAAGCTTTCTTT. It is translated as CSAGQENTEAFF.

The chain recombines TRBV29-1 with TRBJ1-2, with TRBD1 identical over 8 bases. V shed 2 bases and J 8 bases; nucleotides not matched to a gene: 7. There are 13 residues in the CDR3. Germline assignment: CDR1 SQVTM and CDR2 ANQGSEA. The CDR3 region has the DNA TGCAGCGTTGAAACCACAGGGGGAGGAGGCTACACCTTC. This translates into CSVETTGGGGYTF.

The chain joins TRBV6-5 to TRBJ1-5, with a possible D match to TRBD1 (6 bases). CDR3 length equals 13 residues. The V gene's germline CDR1 is MNHEY and CDR2 SVGAGI. V gave up 6 bases and J gave up 7 bases, with 13 bases separating them. The DNA for the CDR3 is TGTGCCAGCAGCGCCGACAGGCGCCAGCCCCAGCATTTT. Translation: CASSADRRQPQHF.

V usage is TRBV6-5 and J usage is TRBJ1-4; D is unclear. The CDR3 contains 13 residues. V was cut by 6 bases and J by 8 bases, with 13 bases left in between. Germline CDR1 MNHEY, CDR2 SVGAGI. Written as DNA, the CDR3 is TGTGCCAGCAGCCACCGGGGTAGGGAAAAACTGTTTTTT. Translating gives CASSHRGREKLFF.

This chain connects TRBV21-1 to TRBJ1-6. TRBV21-1 is assigned pseudogene status. CDR3 size: 18 residues. CDR3 nucleotide sequence: TGTGCCCAAAAGGGGAAGGAGCCGGGGGACTCCCCAAATTCACCCCTCCACTTT. Translation: CAQKGKEPGDSPNSPLHF.

V is TRBV7-2 and J is TRBJ1-2; D gene ambiguous. Germline CDR1 is SGHTA and CDR2 is FQGNSA. CDR3 length: 12 residues. Trimming removed 1 base from V and 6 bases from J, with 6 bases in between. In nucleotides, the CDR3 is TGTGCCAGCAGCTTAGTCAGGAATGGCTACACCTTC. This encodes CASSLVRNGYTF.

Points on this clone: Since no conserved phenylalanine or tryptophan closes the CDR3, a read error is the likely cause. No DNA is shown, since the ends of the CDR3 on it are uncertain; the CDR3 is the one TCRdb lists. The chain couples TRBV7-9 to TRBJ1-2. Germline CDR1 SEHNR, CDR2 FQNEAQ (reference sequence). The CDR3 is 10 amino acids long, termini counted. This CDR3 reads CASSWGETFE.

The CDR3 loop is CASSPRFLNQPQHF. CDR3 DNA sequence: TGCGCCAGCAGCCCACGGTTCCTCAATCAGCCCCAGCATTTT. The genes are TRBV4-1 and TRBJ1-5; D gene unclear. The CDR3 extends over 14 amino acids. Trimming took off 4 bases at V and 3 bases at J, with 10 bases between the two ends. The germline CDR1 and CDR2 sequences are MGHRA and YSYEKL.

The V and J genes are TRBV19 and TRBJ2-1; D is unresolved. Germline V gene sequence: CDR1 LNHDA, CDR2 SQIVND (reference sequence). The germline V and J ends were trimmed by 5 bases and 5 bases, with 19 bases remaining between them. The CDR3 has 16 amino acids. For the CDR3, the DNA is TGTGCCAGTAGTCCCCCGGTTATGCCCACCAACAATGAGCAGTTCTTC. Translation gives CASSPPVMPTNNEQFF. Drawing the rest from reference TRBV19 and TRBJ2-1, the complete variable domain is DGGITQSPKYLFRKEGQNVTLSCEQNLNHDAMYWYRQDPGQGLRLIYYSQIVNDFQKGDIAEGYSVSREKKESFPLTVTSAQKNPTAFYLCASSPPVMPTNNEQFFGPGTRLTVL.

In this sample, this clone turned up a few times. The chain has TRBV4-2 and TRBJ2-5; TRBD2 might be the D (5 bases). The CDR3 is 16 residues long. CDR1 is LGHNA, CDR2 YNFKEQ, per germline. With 0 bases removed from V and 6 bases from J, the gap between germline ends came to 17 bases. CDR3 protein: CASSQEGPAEVKTQYF. The CDR3, as DNA: TGTGCCAGCAGCCAAGAAGGCCCAGCGGAGGTAAAGACCCAGTACTTC.

The rearrangement uses TRBV7-9 and TRBJ2-7; D may be TRBD2 (5 bases). Per the germline V gene, CDR1 is SEHNR and CDR2 is FQNEAQ (reference sequence). CDR3 length: 13 residues. V was shortened by 5 bases and J by 0 bases, with 8 bases between the two germline ends. The CDR3 coding sequence is TGTGCCAGCAGCCCGAGGGTCTCCTACGAGCAGTACTTC. It encodes CASSPRVSYEQYF.

The sample holds one count of this clone. The chain carries TRBV27 and TRBJ2-7; 9 positions match TRBD2. This CDR3 contains 13 residues. Germline CDR1 reads MNHEY; CDR2 reads SMNVEV (reference sequence). After removal of 6 bases from V and 7 bases from J, the junction contained 7 bases not matched to a gene. The CDR3: CASRPGLAYEQYF. CDR3 coding DNA: TGTGCCAGCAGACCGGGACTAGCTTATGAGCAGTACTTC.

J is TRBJ2-7 and V is TRBV30; 9 bases align to TRBD1. Germline V gene lookup returns CDR1 GTSNPN and CDR2 SVGIG (reference sequence). This CDR3 is built from 13 residues. Trimming removed 3 bases from V and 9 bases from J; junction bases left unmatched: 9. CDR3 in DNA: TGTGCCTGGAGCGGACAGGGGCGAGGTGGGCAGTACTTC. Translation gives CAWSGQGRGGQYF. The entire variable domain, with the rest obtained from reference TRBV30 and TRBJ2-7, is as follows: SQTIHQWPATLVQPVGSPLSLECTVEGTSNPNLYWYRQAAGRGLQLLFYSVGIGQISSEVPQNLSASRPQDRQFILSSKKLLLSDSGFYLCAWSGQGRGGQYFGPGTRLTVT.

The CDR3 DNA sequence: TGTGCCAGCAGCCTAGGGGAGTCCGCGCAGCAGTACTTC. It translates to CASSLGESAQQYF. The chain is built from TRBV11-3 and TRBJ2-7; D is tentatively TRBD1 or TRBD2 (5 bases each). The germline gives CDR1 SGHNT, CDR2 YENEEA. The CDR3 is made up of 13 amino acids. V was cut by 5 bases and J by 8 bases, with 16 bases left in between. The whole variable domain, remainder taken from reference TRBV11-3 and TRBJ2-7, is EAGVVQSPRYKIIEKKQPVAFWCNPISGHNTLYWYLQNLGQGPELLIRYENEEAVDDSQLPKDRFSAERLKGVDSTLKIQPAELGDSAVYLCASSLGESAQQYFGPGTRLTVT.

The V call is TRBV7-6, the J call TRBJ1-4; D gene uncertain. The CDR3 covers 15 residues. CDR1 is SGHVS, CDR2 FNYEAQ, per germline. V lost 1 base, J lost 3 bases, and 9 bases lay in between. CDR3 amino acids: CASSLVAGPNEKLFF. As DNA, the CDR3 is TGTGCCAGCAGCTTAGTTGCAGGCCCTAATGAAAAACTGTTTTTT.

This chain links TRBV15 with TRBJ1-6, with D perhaps TRBD1 (5 bases). There are 13 residues in the CDR3. Germline V gene data show CDR1 as LNHNV and CDR2 as YYDKDF (reference sequence). With 8 bases removed from V and 10 bases from J, the gap between germline ends came to 15 bases. The CDR3 DNA sequence: TGTGCCACCCAGGGATTGGTAGGGTCACCCCTCCACTTT. This translates into CATQGLVGSPLHF.

The chain joins TRBV3-1 (or the pseudogene TRBV3-2) to TRBJ2-1, with D maybe TRBD1 (6 bases). There are 15 residues in the CDR3. Germline V lookup: CDR1 LGHDT, CDR2 YNNKEL (reference sequence). The germline V and J ends were trimmed by 1 base and 7 bases, with 14 bases remaining between them. CDR3 in amino acids: CASSQVRGQMNEQFF. The DNA for the CDR3 is TGTGCCAGCAGCCAAGTCCGAGGACAGATGAATGAGCAGTTCTTC.

The table lists this clone with a count of one. The conserved phenylalanine or tryptophan is not found at the CDR3 terminus, so this likely reflects a read error. The limits of the CDR3 on the DNA are not certain, so only TCRdb's listed CDR3 is given. This rearrangement joins TRBV30 to TRBJ2-7; the table's D call of TRBD1 was not tested on the DNA. The CDR3 region is 10 residues in length, termini included. Germline V CDR1 and CDR2: GTSNPN, SVGIG (reference sequence). This CDR3 reads CAFLGQAFFL.

The V gene is TRBV7-2, the J gene TRBJ1-1; no reliable D call. This CDR3 is built from 15 residues. Trimming stripped 5 bases from V and 4 bases from J, with 17 bases between. Germline CDR1 SGHTA, CDR2 FQGNSA. Here the CDR3 DNA reads TGTGCCAGCAGCGTATACGACCCTAGACCCACTGAAGCTTTCTTT. Translating gives CASSVYDPRPTEAFF.

This chain links TRBV11-2 with TRBJ2-7; D ambiguous. The CDR3 covers 14 residues. Trimming shortened V by 5 bases and J by 4 bases, and 15 bases separated the two germline ends. The V gene's germline CDR1 is SGHAT and CDR2 FQNNGV. The CDR3 protein is CASSPWKILYEQYF. Here the CDR3 DNA reads TGTGCCAGCAGCCCATGGAAGATACTATACGAGCAGTACTTC.

The gene calls are TRBV9 and TRBJ2-5; the match to TRBD2 covers 14 bases. The V gene end was trimmed by 0 bases and the J gene end by 2 bases; junction bases not matched to a gene: 6. The CDR3 consists of 18 residues. Germline V gene sequence: CDR1 SGDLS, CDR2 YYNGEE. CDR3 coding DNA: TGTGCCAGCAGCGTAGGGACTAGCGGGGGGCAAATACAAGAGACCCAGTACTTC. As protein: CASSVGTSGGQIQETQYF.

The V gene is TRBV9, the J gene TRBJ1-5; D may be TRBD1 (5 bases). Germline CDR1 reads SGDLS; CDR2 reads YYNGEE. CDR3 length: 15 amino acids. Trimming shortened V by 2 bases and J by 0 bases, and 9 bases separated the two germline ends. For the CDR3, the DNA is TGTGCCAGCAGCGTGTCAGGGTATAGCAATCAGCCCCAGCATTTT. It specifies CASSVSGYSNQPQHF.